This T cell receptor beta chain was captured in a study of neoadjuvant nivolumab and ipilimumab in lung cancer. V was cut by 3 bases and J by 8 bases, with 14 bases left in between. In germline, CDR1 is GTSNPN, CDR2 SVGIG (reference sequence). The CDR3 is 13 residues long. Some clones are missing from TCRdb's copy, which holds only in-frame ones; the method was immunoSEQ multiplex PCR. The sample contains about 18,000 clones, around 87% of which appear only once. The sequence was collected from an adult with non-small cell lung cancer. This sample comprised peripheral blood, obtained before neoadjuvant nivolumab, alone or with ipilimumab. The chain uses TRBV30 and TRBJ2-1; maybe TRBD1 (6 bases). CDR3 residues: CAWRSLGAHEQFF. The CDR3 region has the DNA TGTGCCTGGAGGTCTCTGGGGGCCCATGAGCAGTTCTTC. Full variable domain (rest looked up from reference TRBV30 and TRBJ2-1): SQTIHQWPATLVQPVGSPLSLECTVEGTSNPNLYWYRQAAGRGLQLLFYSVGIGQISSEVPQNLSASRPQDRQFILSSKKLLLSDSGFYLCAWRSLGAHEQFFGPGTRLTVL.